These T cell receptor beta chains were read from a single sample in a study of breast tumors, draining lymph nodes, adjacent tissues. Using its own MiXCR run on the multiplex PCR reads, TCRdb lists one record per CDR3 protein. The sample holds 20,000 to 30,000 distinct CDR3 sequences, 68% seen once. The sample comprised tumor-adjacent breast tissue. Every receptor here comes from a female donor with breast cancer. Some clones in this sample may be carry-over from other donors' samples. The CDR3 runs from the conserved cysteine through the conserved F or W. Each record gives: J gene, V gene, clone size, D gene, CDR3 protein, CDR3 DNA. The D gene is left open where the match is weak. Expanded clones get a size class; other rows say once, few or many, or leave the size out.

>TRBJ2-1|TRBV9|-|TRBD2
CASSVDRGLAGGYEQFF
TGTGCCAGCAGCGTAGATCGGGGACTAGCGGGAGGATATGAGCAGTTCTTC
>TRBJ1-3|TRBV2|few|-
CASSEEGFGNTIYF
TGTGCCAGCAGTGAAGAGGGGTTCGGAAACACCATATATTTT
>TRBJ2-1|TRBV20-1|-|-
CSARARQAYNEQFF
TGCAGTGCTAGAGCGAGACAGGCTTACAATGAGCAGTTCTTC
>TRBJ2-1|TRBV7-3|-|TRBD2
CASSLGLAGHEQFF
TGTGCCAGCAGCTTAGGACTAGCGGGACACGAGCAGTTCTTC
>TRBJ1-5|TRBV12-3/TRBV12-4|few|-
CASSLGSAGEPQHF
TGTGCCAGCAGTTTAGGCTCAGCGGGGGAGCCCCAGCATTTT
>TRBJ2-1|TRBV12-5|once|TRBD2
CASGLAEASGIAEFF
TGTGCTAGTGGTTTGGCTGAGGCTAGCGGGATCGCGGAGTTCTTC
>TRBJ2-1|TRBV7-9|many|-
CASSYLGGMGDEQFF
TGTGCCAGCAGCTACCTCGGCGGGATGGGCGATGAGCAGTTCTTC
>TRBJ2-3|TRBV20-1|-|-
CSARAPGHTNTDTQYF
TGCAGTGCTAGAGCTCCGGGACACACCAACACAGATACGCAGTATTTT
>TRBJ2-7|TRBV27|-|-
CASRLVQGYEQYF
TGTGCCAGCAGACTTGTACAGGGCTACGAGCAGTACTTC
>TRBJ2-1|TRBV19|-|TRBD1
CASSIPPDRGQNEQFF
TGTGCCAGTAGTATCCCCCCCGACAGGGGACAAAATGAGCAGTTCTTC
>TRBJ2-3|TRBV20-1|-|TRBD1
CSAPPAGQGADTQYF
TGCAGTGCGCCTCCGGCGGGACAGGGGGCAGATACGCAGTATTTT
>TRBJ1-4|TRBV6-6|-|-
CASSLTDPNEKLFF
TGTGCCAGCAGTTTGACAGACCCTAATGAAAAACTGTTTTTT
>TRBJ1-4|TRBV20-1|-|-
CSAGNRVSNEKLFF
TGCAGTGCTGGTAACAGGGTGTCTAATGAAAAACTGTTTTTT
>TRBJ2-1|TRBV20-1|-|TRBD2
CSARLLAGANEQFF
TGCAGTGCTAGACTACTAGCGGGAGCGAATGAGCAGTTCTTC
>TRBJ2-7|TRBV14|many|TRBD2
CASSQGVSGRVSYEQYF
TGTGCCAGCAGCCAAGGGGTTAGCGGGAGGGTCTCCTACGAGCAGTACTTC
>TRBJ1-1|TRBV20-1|-|-
CSARDLAGSNTEASF
TGCAGTGCTAGAGATCTTGCAGGTTCGAACACTGAAGCTTCCTTT
>TRBJ1-2|TRBV28|-|-
CASSLGGKRAYGYTF
TGTGCCAGCAGTTTAGGGGGCAAACGGGCCTATGGCTACACCTTC
>TRBJ1-4|TRBV5-1|once|-
CASSLEGIGEKLFF
TGCGCCAGCAGCTTAGAGGGAATCGGAGAAAAACTGTTTTTT
>TRBJ2-1|TRBV19|once|-
CASSMGGGISYNEQFF
TGTGCCAGTAGTATGGGTGGGGGGATATCCTACAATGAGCAGTTCTTC
>TRBJ1-2|TRBV6-1|once|-
CASSERRVNGYTF
TGTGCCAGCAGTGAACGGAGGGTGAATGGCTACACCTTC
>TRBJ2-2|TRBV6-5|-|-
CASSFRAGTGELFF
TGTGCCAGCAGTTTCAGGGCGGGCACCGGGGAGCTGTTTTTT
>TRBJ1-5|TRBV2|-|-
CASTRQGSNQPQHF
TGTGCCAGCACTCGTCAGGGGTCCAATCAGCCCCAGCATTTT
>TRBJ2-3|TRBV15|once|-
CATSQGGGSMADTQYF
TGTGCCACCAGCCAAGGAGGGGGGAGTATGGCAGATACGCAGTATTTT
>TRBJ2-5|TRBV24-1|many|-
CATSDGTLETQYF
TGTGCCACCAGTGACGGGACGCTAGAGACCCAGTACTTC
>TRBJ2-5|TRBV5-6|-|TRBD1
CASSLLTGGERETQYF
TGTGCCAGCAGCCTTCTGACAGGGGGCGAACGAGAGACCCAGTACTTC
>TRBJ2-7|TRBV20-1|few|-
CSARQEAYEQYF
TGCAGTGCTAGGCAGGAGGCCTACGAGCAGTACTTC
>TRBJ2-7|TRBV20-1|-|TRBD1
CSASLRTGSYEQYF
TGCAGTGCTAGTCTTAGGACAGGGTCCTACGAGCAGTACTTC
>TRBJ2-1|TRBV7-9|-|TRBD2
CASSLPGGRNEQFF
TGTGCCAGCAGCCTACCGGGGGGAAGGAATGAGCAGTTCTTC
>TRBJ1-2|TRBV20-1|medium-sized|TRBD1
CRTDRDYGYTF
TGCAGGACCGACAGGGACTATGGCTACACCTTC
>TRBJ1-5|TRBV9|once|TRBD1
CASSVGDSLSQPQHF
TGTGCCAGCAGCGTAGGGGACAGTCTGAGTCAGCCCCAGCATTTT
>TRBJ1-6|TRBV5-1|medium-sized|-
CASSLAYGNNSPLHF
TGCGCCAGCAGCTTGGCCTACGGTAATAATTCACCCCTCCACTTT
>TRBJ1-2|TRBV6-2/TRBV6-3|medium-sized|-
CASRAISVDGYTF
TGTGCCAGCAGAGCAATTTCGGTCGATGGCTACACCTTC
>TRBJ2-3|TRBV5-1|-|-
CASSFTDTQYF
TGCGCCAGCAGCTTCACAGATACGCAGTATTTT
>TRBJ2-1|TRBV12-3/TRBV12-4|-|TRBD2
CASEIAGPNEQFF
TGTGCCAGCGAAATAGCGGGCCCCAATGAGCAGTTCTTC
>TRBJ1-3|TRBV2|-|-
CASSGTGFSGNTIYF
TGTGCCAGCAGTGGAACAGGATTCTCTGGAAACACCATATATTTT
>TRBJ1-2|TRBV6-4|many|TRBD1
CASRARDRGLYGYTF
TGTGCCAGCAGAGCCCGGGACAGGGGGCTCTATGGCTACACCTTC
>TRBJ2-3|TRBV20-1|-|TRBD2
CSASRTSRDTQYF
TGCAGTGCTAGCAGGACTAGTAGAGATACGCAGTATTTT
>TRBJ1-6|TRBV25-1|-|-
CASSEKGNSPLHF
TGTGCCAGCAGTGAAAAGGGGAATTCACCCCTCCACTTT
>TRBJ2-1|TRBV4-1|-|TRBD2
CASSQDPQTSVSYNEQFF
TGCGCCAGCAGCCAAGATCCCCAGACTAGCGTGTCCTACAATGAGCAGTTCTTC
>TRBJ1-2|TRBV5-1|-|-
CASSLSGDDRGYTF
TGCGCCAGCAGCTTGTCGGGGGACGATCGTGGCTACACCTTC
>TRBJ2-3|TRBV12-3/TRBV12-4|few|-
CASSIDPPDTQYF
TGTGCCAGCAGTATAGACCCCCCAGATACGCAGTATTTT
>TRBJ2-3|TRBV7-2|-|-
CASSQGLNTQYF
TGTGCCAGCAGCCAGGGACTGAATACGCAGTATTTT
>TRBJ2-1|TRBV11-3|-|-
CASTSEGSFYNEQFF
TGTGCCAGCACCTCGGAGGGCTCCTTTTACAATGAGCAGTTCTTC
>TRBJ2-6|TRBV20-1|-|-
CSAREGSSGANVLTF
TGCAGTGCTAGGGAGGGAAGCTCTGGGGCCAACGTCCTGACTTTC
>TRBJ2-3|TRBV7-3|-|-
CASSLISAASTDTQYF
TGTGCCAGCAGCTTAATCTCGGCAGCTAGCACAGATACGCAGTATTTT
>TRBJ2-7|TRBV9|-|-
CASSVVASSYEQYF
TGTGCCAGCAGCGTAGTAGCGAGCTCCTACGAGCAGTACTTC
>TRBJ2-1|TRBV28|-|TRBD2
CASSLGGGSYNEQFF
TGTGCCAGCAGTTTAGGGGGAGGGTCCTACAATGAGCAGTTCTTC
>TRBJ2-3|TRBV24-1|medium-sized|TRBD2
CATSDRVAGETDTQYF
TGTGCCACCAGTGATAGGGTAGCGGGAGAAACAGATACGCAGTATTTT
>TRBJ1-1|TRBV5-4|-|-
CASSLGAGPGTEAFF
TGTGCCAGCAGCTTGGGAGCAGGGCCTGGCACTGAAGCTTTCTTT